This T cell receptor (beta chain) is drawn from a study of control samples from healthy donors and cancer patients. The assay was immunoSEQ multiplex PCR, and TCRdb's table has in-frame clones only and misses some. The sample records tens of thousands of clones, around 87% being singletons. This sequence was found in a man aged 50 to 59 in good health. Sequenced input: blood.

DNA for the CDR3: TGTGCCTGGAGTCGGGGCCTTAGCACAGATACGCAGTATTTT. It yields the protein CAWSRGLSTDTQYF. The chain links TRBV30 to TRBJ2-3, with D perhaps assigned TRBD1 or TRBD2 (5 bases each). V was cut by 2 bases and J by 0 bases, with 9 bases left in between. This CDR3 spans 14 amino acids. CDR1 GTSNPN and CDR2 SVGIG come from the germline V gene (reference sequence).